These T cell receptor beta chains were read from a single sample in a study of T-cell memory formation after mild COVID-19. From the 5' RACE reads, TCRdb called clonotypes with MiXCR, one entry per CDR3 protein. The table lists some 200,000 distinct CDR3 sequences, 20% to 25% of them singletons. Sequenced input: PBMCs or a T cell subset sorted from them (not recorded which). Receptor source: an adult woman who had mild COVID-19 (a few samples of this study predate the infection). Cell type and time point are not known. CDR3s include the opening cysteine and the closing phenylalanine or tryptophan. Each record gives: J gene, D gene, clone size, V gene, CDR3 protein, CDR3 DNA. D genes are given only for firm matches. Rows may omit the clone size; those that give it use once, few, many or a size class.

>TRBJ2-1|TRBD2|few|TRBV7-6
CASSRTSGRVNEQFF
TGTGCCAGCAGCCGAACTAGCGGGAGGGTAAATGAGCAGTTCTTC
>TRBJ1-3|.|few|TRBV27
CASSPQGSSGNTIYF
TGTGCCAGCAGTCCACAGGGTAGCTCTGGAAACACCATATATTTT
>TRBJ2-7|TRBD2|few|TRBV20-1
CSASLPSGFFPYEQYF
TGCAGTGCCTCCCTCCCTAGCGGTTTTTTTCCCTACGAGCAGTACTTC
>TRBJ2-2|TRBD1|.|TRBV4-3
CASSQDAGGLGGELFF
TGCGCCAGCAGCCAAGATGCAGGGGGCTTGGGCGGGGAGCTGTTTTTT
>TRBJ2-7|.|few|TRBV7-8
CASSLPGYSYEQYF
TGTGCCAGCAGCTTACCGGGGTACTCCTACGAGCAGTACTTC
>TRBJ1-1|TRBD1|few|TRBV7-9
CASSFRDRGLDTEAFF
TGTGCCAGCAGCTTCCGGGACAGGGGGCTGGACACTGAAGCTTTCTTT
>TRBJ2-3|.|.|TRBV24-1
CATSDPHHGTDTQYF
TGTGCCACCAGTGATCCTCACCACGGCACAGATACGCAGTATTTT
>TRBJ2-3|TRBD1|.|TRBV19
CASSAPGQSTDTQYF
TGTGCCAGTAGTGCACCGGGACAGTCCACAGATACGCAGTATTTT
>TRBJ2-3|TRBD2|many|TRBV7-9
CASSSNPGLAGTDTQYF
TGTGCCAGCAGCTCGAATCCGGGACTAGCGGGAACAGATACGCAGTATTTT
>TRBJ2-1|TRBD2|.|TRBV27
CASRAGGLYNEQFF
TGTGCCAGCCGGGCGGGAGGGCTATACAATGAGCAGTTCTTC
>TRBJ2-7|TRBD1|few|TRBV3-1
CASSPGTAKYEQYF
TGTGCCAGCAGCCCCGGGACAGCAAAATACGAGCAGTACTTC
>TRBJ1-5|.|few|TRBV9
CASSDGVANQPQHF
TGTGCCAGCAGCGACGGGGTGGCCAATCAGCCCCAGCATTTT
>TRBJ2-3|.|.|TRBV9
CASSVEAAFDTQYF
TGTGCCAGCAGCGTAGAAGCCGCATTTGATACGCAGTATTTT